The 14 T cell receptor beta chains in this list originate from one sample, sequenced in a study of blood T cell repertoires in COVID-19. Generated by immunoSEQ multiplex PCR, the TCRdb table keeps only in-frame clones and is missing some. The table includes 450,000 or so clones, about 92% detected once. Sequenced material: PBMCs or T cells enriched from blood (not recorded which). The receptors originated from a man aged 18 to 30 who had recovered from COVID-19.

The V and J genes are TRBV30 and TRBJ2-5, with TRBD2 as a possible D gene (5 bases). Between the trimmed V and J ends, which lost 8 bases and 3 bases, there was a span of 13 bases. Germline CDR1 GTSNPN, CDR2 SVGIG (reference sequence). The CDR3 is 12 amino acids. The CDR3, as DNA: TGTGCCGGAGGCAGCGGTAAAGAGACCCAGTACTTC. Translated, it gives CAGGSGKETQYF.

The genes are TRBV19 and TRBJ1-1; 9 bases agree with TRBD1. The V segment lost 1 base and the J segment 3 bases; nucleotides outside the gene matches: 9. The length of the CDR3 is 17 residues. Germline V gene data show CDR1 as LNHDA and CDR2 as SQIVND (reference sequence). CDR3 protein: CASSIGLYWTGDTEAFF. The CDR3 nucleotides read TGTGCCAGTAGTATAGGTTTATATTGGACAGGGGACACTGAAGCTTTCTTT.

V gene TRBV19 combines with J gene TRBJ2-1; D is ambiguous. Germline assignment: CDR1 LNHDA and CDR2 SQIVND (reference sequence). With 5 bases removed from V and 3 bases from J, the gap between germline ends came to 14 bases. This CDR3 comprises 15 residues. CDR3 sequence reads: CASSATVLGYNEQFF. DNA for the CDR3: TGTGCCAGTAGTGCGACTGTTTTGGGCTACAATGAGCAGTTCTTC.

This sequence joins TRBV11-2 and TRBJ1-2, with 8 bases identical to TRBD1. The CDR3 contains 15 residues. With 3 bases clipped from V and 8 bases from J, the junction kept 11 bases outside the gene matches. Germline CDR1 and CDR2: SGHAT and FQNNGV. The CDR3 loop is CASSFRATGGRGYTF. As DNA, the CDR3 is TGTGCCAGCAGCTTCCGTGCCACAGGGGGGCGCGGCTACACCTTC.

The chain combines TRBV20-1 with TRBJ1-5; weak D call: TRBD1 (5 bases). CDR3 length: 13 amino acids. Germline V gene sequence: CDR1 DFQATT, CDR2 SNEGSKA (reference sequence). Between the trimmed V and J ends, which lost 3 bases and 4 bases, there was a span of 10 bases. The CDR3 DNA reads as TGCAGTGCTAGTTCTACAGGTAATCAGCCCCAGCATTTT. Its translation: CSASSTGNQPQHF.

This clone was detected a few times. The genes are TRBV10-3 and TRBJ1-6, with D maybe TRBD1 (5 bases). Trimming removed 8 bases at V and 8 bases at J, with 16 bases between. Looked up from germline, CDR1 is ENHRY and CDR2 is SYGVKD. CDR3 size: 14 residues. This CDR3 is CAIGAVVPDSPLHF. The DNA of the CDR3 is TGTGCCATCGGGGCCGTGGTGCCAGATTCACCCCTCCACTTT.

The V gene is TRBV4-1, the J gene TRBJ2-7; D not resolved. The V gene lost 1 base and the J gene lost 1 base, with 8 bases spanning the gap. This CDR3 is 14 amino acids long. CDR1 is MGHRA and CDR2 is YSYEKL in the germline V gene. The DNA for the CDR3 is TGCGCCAGCAGCCAAGGCCTCGGGTCCTACGAGCAGTACTTC. It specifies CASSQGLGSYEQYF.

The chain uses TRBV2 and TRBJ1-1, with no clear D. CDR3 length: 14 amino acids. In germline, CDR1 is SNHLY, CDR2 FYNNEI. Trimming removed 4 bases from V and 9 bases from J, with 18 bases in between. CDR3 in amino acids: CASSVREVKSKAFF. The DNA of the CDR3 is TGTGCCAGCAGTGTACGGGAGGTAAAATCGAAAGCTTTCTTT. The full variable domain, rest sourced from reference TRBV2 and TRBJ1-1, is EPEVTQTPSHQVTQMGQEVILRCVPISNHLYFYWYRQILGQKVEFLVSFYNNEISEKSEIFDDQFSVERPDGSNFTLKIRSTKLEDSAMYFCASSVREVKSKAFFGQGTRLTVV.

The rearrangement uses TRBV5-6 and TRBJ1-2, with D perhaps TRBD1 (5 bases). V lost 4 bases and J 0 bases, leaving 13 bases between the germline ends. Per the germline V gene, CDR1 is SGHDT and CDR2 is YYEEEE. The CDR3 extends over 15 amino acids. CDR3 DNA sequence: TGTGCCAGCAGCGGAAGGACAAGATCTAACTATGGCTACACCTTC. Amino acid sequence: CASSGRTRSNYGYTF. Full variable domain (missing parts from reference TRBV5-6 and TRBJ1-2): DAGVTQSPTHLIKTRGQQVTLRCSPKSGHDTVSWYQQALGQGPQFIFQYYEEEERQRGNFPDRFSGHQFPNYSSELNVNALLLGDSALYLCASSGRTRSNYGYTFGSGTRLTVV.

This chain uses TRBV2 with TRBJ1-4, with D unclear. Between the trimmed V and J ends, which lost 3 bases and 0 bases, there was a span of 14 bases. The CDR3 totals 17 residues. CDR1 is SNHLY and CDR2 is FYNNEI in the germline V gene. CDR3 residues: CASSDDLRDATNEKLFF. CDR3 coding DNA: TGTGCCAGCAGTGATGACTTGAGAGACGCAACTAATGAAAAACTGTTTTTT.

The V and J genes are TRBV7-8 and TRBJ2-3; tentative D call: TRBD2 (5 bases). V was pared by 0 bases and J by 1 base, with 11 bases between. The CDR3 is 16 residues long. Looked up from germline, CDR1 is SGHVS and CDR2 is FQNEAQ. The chain's CDR3 is CASSLAPGIGTDTQYF. The CDR3 nucleotides read TGTGCCAGCAGCTTAGCTCCGGGGATTGGCACAGATACGCAGTATTTT.

The chain joins TRBV29-1 to TRBJ1-2, with 8 bases fitting TRBD1. J gave up 4 bases and V 3 bases, and 16 bases lay outside the gene matches. This CDR3 spans 17 amino acids. Germline loops: CDR1 SQVTM, CDR2 ANQGSEA. The CDR3 here is CSVENRDRRPPFYGYTF. DNA of the CDR3: TGCAGCGTTGAGAACCGGGACAGGAGACCCCCGTTCTATGGCTACACCTTC.

The rearrangement joins TRBV27 to TRBJ2-1; 7 bases fit TRBD2. The V gene end was trimmed by 3 bases and the J gene end by 5 bases; junction bases not matched to a gene: 7. This CDR3 is 15 amino acids long. The germline gives CDR1 MNHEY, CDR2 SMNVEV (reference sequence). The DNA of the CDR3 is TGTGCCAGCAGTTTTATGGCTAGCGGAGACAATGAGCAGTTCTTC. Translation gives CASSFMASGDNEQFF.

The chain employs TRBV12-3 or TRBV12-4 and TRBJ1-2; weak D call: TRBD1 (6 bases). Trimming left V 5 bases short and J 7 bases short, with 14 bases between. There are 13 residues in the CDR3. CDR3 nucleotide sequence: TGTGCCAGCAGTGTGGGGGCCGAGGGTGGCTACACCTTC. Protein: CASSVGAEGGYTF.